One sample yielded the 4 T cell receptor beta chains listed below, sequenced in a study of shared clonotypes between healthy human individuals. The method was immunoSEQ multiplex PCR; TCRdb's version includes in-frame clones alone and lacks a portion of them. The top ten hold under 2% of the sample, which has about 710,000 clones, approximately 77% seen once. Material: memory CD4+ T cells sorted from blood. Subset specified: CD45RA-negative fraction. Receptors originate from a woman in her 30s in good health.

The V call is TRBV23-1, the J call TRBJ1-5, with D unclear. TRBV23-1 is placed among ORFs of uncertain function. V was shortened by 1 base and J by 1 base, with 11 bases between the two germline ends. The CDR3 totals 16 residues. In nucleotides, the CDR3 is TGCGCCAGCAGTCAATGGGCAGGTCCCAGCAATCAGCCCCAGCATTTT. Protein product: CASSQWAGPSNQPQHF.

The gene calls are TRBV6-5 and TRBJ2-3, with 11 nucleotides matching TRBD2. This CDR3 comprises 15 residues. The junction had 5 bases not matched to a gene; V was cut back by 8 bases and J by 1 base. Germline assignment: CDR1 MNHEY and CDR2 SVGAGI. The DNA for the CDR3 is TGTGCCAGCTGTACTAGCGGGAGTCGCACAGATACGCAGTATTTT. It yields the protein CASCTSGSRTDTQYF.

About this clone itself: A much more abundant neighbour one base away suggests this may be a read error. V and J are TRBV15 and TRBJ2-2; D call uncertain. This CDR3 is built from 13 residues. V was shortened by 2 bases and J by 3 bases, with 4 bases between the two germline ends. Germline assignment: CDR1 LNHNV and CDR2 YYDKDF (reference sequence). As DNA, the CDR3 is TGTGCCACCAGCAGACAGTACACCGGGGAGCTGTTTTTT. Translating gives CATSRQYTGELFF.

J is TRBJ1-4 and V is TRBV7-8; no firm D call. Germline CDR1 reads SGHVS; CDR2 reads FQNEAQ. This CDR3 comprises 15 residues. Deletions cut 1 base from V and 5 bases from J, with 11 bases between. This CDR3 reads CASSLDRGTNEKLFF. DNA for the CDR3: TGTGCCAGCAGCTTAGATCGGGGTACGAATGAAAAACTGTTTTTT.